This TCR beta chain was captured by sequencing in a study of OX40 agonist ivuxolimab in advanced cancers. About the full investigation: Ivuxolimab, which targeted the costimulatory receptor OX40 (CD134), was an agonistic, fully human IgG2 monoclonal antibody. The dose-escalation cohort was around 84% male with a mean age of about 65 years, ranging from roughly 20 to 80. Prior anti-PD-1, anti-PD-L1 or anti-CTLA-4 therapy was permitted, and checkpoint inhibitors had been received by about 44% of dose-escalation patients. The monotherapy dose-escalation portion (N of about 50 patients) of the phase I ivuxolimab trial is reported in the paper. Intravenous ivuxolimab was administered to patients every 2 weeks at six dose levels: 0.01, 0.1, 0.3, 1.5, 3 and 10 mg/kg. Partial responses occurred in three dose-escalation patients, of whom one had hepatocellular carcinoma and two had cutaneous melanoma. The purpose of peripheral TCRbeta sequencing was to test whether ivuxolimab changed TCR sequence diversity and led to clonal T-cell expansion. Of the approximately 50 dose-escalation patients, hepatocellular carcinoma was present in roughly 19, melanoma in roughly 15, renal cell carcinoma in 9 and head and neck cancer in 9. Findings and caveats that apply to the study as a whole: Antigen specificity was not determined for the clonally expanded peripheral T cells. After ivuxolimab, more expanded clones were found on average in CD8+ T cells than in CD4+ T cells. In the 0.1-3.0 mg/kg groups, partial responders had among the lowest normalized peripheral clonal expansion, particularly in CD8+ T cells. Low levels of normalized T-cell clonal expansion were also seen in some patients who did not respond. At doses of 0.1 to 3.0 mg/kg, clonal expansion of both CD4+ and CD8+ T cells in blood was seen between baseline and week 6.

Regarding this clone: Its antigen remains unidentified. The junction and the germline gene differ at one end; a read error may be behind it. Distinct nucleotide sequences in the sample also encode this CDR3.

As encoded in the germline V gene, CDR1 is SGHRS while CDR2 is YFSETQ. The CDR3 runs 15 amino acids, cysteine and phenylalanine included. Only the CDR3 portion is preserved as DNA: 45 bases, with reading frame beginning at the first base. Patients with a history of autoimmune disease or receiving systemic immunosuppression were excluded from the trial. Peripheral blood for TCR sequencing was collected from all dose cohorts at baseline, on cycle 4 day 1, and on cycle 7 day 1. The samples were drawn from a first-in-human, open-label, multicenter phase I dose-escalation trial of ivuxolimab. Adults with locally advanced or metastatic melanoma, renal cell, hepatocellular, or head and neck squamous cell carcinoma were enrolled in the trial. CD4+ and CD8+ T cells were sorted separately from peripheral blood before TCR sequencing. To sequence the TCRbeta CDR3 region, genomic DNA was isolated from the sorted cells. TCRbeta CDR3 regions were sequenced using the immunoSEQ Assay. This is the immuneACCESS table as TCRdb keeps it, with only in-frame sequences that have V and J called. A part of the clones is gone; compared with another copy, unresolved V genes explain less than half, and the rest is unexplained. In all, the sample holds roughly 64,000 clones, and about 85% of those were seen once. The ten largest clones represent approximately 2.9% of the sample.

This TCR was recovered from an adult with an advanced solid tumor such as melanoma, head and neck, liver or kidney cancer. The sequence is built from TRBV5-1 and TRBJ1-1; no confident D gene assignment can be made. This material consisted of CD4+ or CD8+ T cells sorted from blood, taken in a trial of the OX40 agonist ivuxolimab. The nucleotide sequence reads TGCGCTAGCAGCGCTACTACCACAGAGAACACTGAAGCTTTCTTT. The encoded protein is CASSATTTENTEAFF.